This passage covers 14 T cell receptor beta chains from one sample sequenced in a study of blood T cell repertoires in COVID-19 (dated by TCRdb to about 2020). Libraries came from the immunoSEQ multiplex PCR assay. Here the immuneACCESS table is served through TCRdb, limited to in-frame sequences with V and J called. Missing clones are a known gap in these copies; in checked studies unresolved V genes cover under half, and the rest lacks a known reason. For this sample there are over 100,000 clones; about 89% appear just once. The ten largest make up under 2.5% of the sample. Sequences were obtained from peripheral blood. All receptors come from a man between 45 and 60 years old with active COVID-19.

The V and J genes are TRBV9 and TRBJ2-3, with 7 positions matching TRBD2. Germline V gene sequence: CDR1 SGDLS, CDR2 YYNGEE. CDR3 size: 16 residues. The trim removed 3 bases at V and 2 bases at J, leaving 9 bases unmatched. The CDR3 DNA follows: TGTGCCAGCAGCGCCGGGACTACGAAGTACACAGATACGCAGTATTTT. Its translation: CASSAGTTKYTDTQYF.

The V call is TRBV5-4, the J call TRBJ2-7; 10 bases line up with TRBD1. The CDR3 has 16 residues. Trimming cost V 0 bases and J 6 bases; bases outside gene matches: 9. CDR1 SGHNT and CDR2 YYREEE come from the germline V gene (reference sequence). The CDR3 region is CASSLEPWDRGAEQYF. The CDR3 DNA reads TGTGCCAGCAGCTTGGAACCCTGGGACAGGGGAGCCGAGCAGTACTTC.

The chain combines TRBV27 with TRBJ2-6, with TRBD2 matching over 8 bases. Germline lookup yields CDR1 MNHEY and CDR2 SMNVEV (reference sequence). J lost 0 bases, V lost 3 bases, and 1 base had no gene match. The CDR3 has 16 residues. CDR3: CASSFRGGSGANVLTF. CDR3 DNA: TGTGCCAGCAGTTTCCGGGGGGGCTCTGGGGCCAACGTCCTGACTTTC.

The J gene is TRBJ1-2, the V gene TRBV19; no clear D. The length of the CDR3 is 14 residues. The V end lost 2 bases, the J end lost 1 base, and 8 bases lay between the germline ends. Germline V gene data show CDR1 as LNHDA and CDR2 as SQIVND (reference sequence). Written as DNA, the CDR3 is TGTGCCAGTAGTATAAGCGGGGATAACTATGGCTACACCTTC. Translated, it gives CASSISGDNYGYTF.

This clone came up a few times. This rearrangement joins TRBV19 to TRBJ2-7, with a tentative D call TRBD2 (8 bases). This CDR3 is built from 19 residues. V was pared by 7 bases and J by 4 bases, with 32 bases between. CDR1 is LNHDA, CDR2 SQIVND, per germline (reference sequence). The CDR3 DNA reads as TGTGCCAGTATCTGGAGTACGGACAGGTTTAGCGGGACGGCTTACGAGCAGTACTTC. Protein sequence: CASIWSTDRFSGTAYEQYF. Combining the CDR3 with reference TRBV19 and TRBJ2-7 gives the whole variable domain DGGITQSPKYLFRKEGQNVTLSCEQNLNHDAMYWYRQDPGQGLRLIYYSQIVNDFQKGDIAEGYSVSREKKESFPLTVTSAQKNPTAFYLCASIWSTDRFSGTAYEQYFGPGTRLTVT.

The J gene is TRBJ2-1, the V gene TRBV9; 9 nucleotides match TRBD1. The CDR3 contains 15 residues. The germline CDR1 and CDR2 sequences are SGDLS and YYNGEE. V shed 1 base, J shed 7 bases, and the junction held 6 bases outside the gene matches. For the CDR3, the DNA is TGTGCCAGCAGCGTACGTGGGACAGGGTGGAATGAGCAGTTCTTC. It codes for CASSVRGTGWNEQFF.

V usage is TRBV7-2 and J usage is TRBJ2-2; TRBD1 matches at 7 bases. Losses at the gene ends were 5 bases for V and 4 bases for J; bases not matched to a gene: 7. CDR1 and CDR2 from the germline V gene are SGHTA and FQGNSA. This CDR3 contains 15 residues. CDR3 DNA sequence: TGTGCCAGCAGCCTAAGACAGGGCAGCACCGGGGAGCTGTTTTTT. This translates into CASSLRQGSTGELFF.

This chain links TRBV3-1 (or the pseudogene TRBV3-2) with TRBJ1-2; 10 bases are a match to TRBD1. The CDR3 consists of 17 residues. Germline V lookup: CDR1 LGHDT, CDR2 YNNKEL (reference sequence). The V and J ends lost 0 bases and 2 bases, in that order; junction bases with no gene match: 6. In DNA form, the CDR3 reads TGTGCCAGCAGCCAAGATTCCGGGACAGGGGTAAACTATGGCTACACCTTC. This gives the protein CASSQDSGTGVNYGYTF.

The chain uses TRBV11-2 and TRBJ2-4; D possibly corresponds to TRBD1 (5 bases). V dropped 5 bases and J dropped 3 bases, with 17 bases sitting between them. The CDR3 is 16 amino acids. CDR1 is SGHAT and CDR2 is FQNNGV in the germline V gene. The DNA for the CDR3 is TGTGCCAGCAGCCCCAGAGGTGGGGCGAGCAAAAACATTCAGTACTTC. Its protein product is CASSPRGGASKNIQYF.

The J gene is TRBJ2-1, the V gene TRBV18; 14 bases map to TRBD2. Unmatched junction bases numbered 7, after V lost 3 bases and J lost 9 bases. This CDR3 is built from 16 residues. Germline lookup yields CDR1 KGHSH and CDR2 LQKENI. The CDR3 sequence is CASSPRLAGGSGEQFF. The CDR3 bases are TGTGCCAGCTCACCGAGACTAGCGGGGGGGAGTGGTGAGCAGTTCTTC.

Concerning this clone: The same CDR3 is also encoded by other DNA sequences in this sample. The chain couples TRBV30 to TRBJ1-5; perhaps TRBD1 as D (6 bases). Germline CDR1 and CDR2: GTSNPN and SVGIG (reference sequence). The CDR3 has 13 residues. Trimming left V 0 bases short and J 4 bases short, with 7 bases between. In DNA, the CDR3 is TGTGCCTGGAGTGTACAGGGAAATCAGCCCCAGCATTTT. Translated: CAWSVQGNQPQHF.

The CDR3 DNA follows: TGCGCCAGCAGCCCCGCTGACTCTCGGAGCACAGATACGCAGTATTTT. Translation: CASSPADSRSTDTQYF. The rearrangement uses TRBV4-1 and TRBJ2-3, with unresolved D. This CDR3 is 16 amino acids long. CDR1 is MGHRA, CDR2 YSYEKL, per germline. Trimming shortened V by 4 bases and J by 0 bases, and 14 bases separated the two germline ends.

This clone was found once. V and J are TRBV7-2 and TRBJ2-3, with D possibly TRBD2 on 7 matching bases. The CDR3 runs 14 residues. Between the trimmed V and J ends, which lost 5 bases and 1 base, there was a span of 10 bases. The germline V gene encodes CDR1 SGHTA and CDR2 FQGNSA. CDR3 DNA sequence: TGTGCCAGCAGCCGCGGGGGCCGCACAGATACGCAGTATTTT. Protein product: CASSRGGRTDTQYF.

This clone occurred once. The chain's CDR3 is CASSFRPGIEAFF. CDR3 in DNA: TGTGCCAGCAGTTTTAGGCCGGGAATCGAAGCTTTCTTT. The J gene is TRBJ1-1, the V gene TRBV27; no definite D call. With 3 bases removed from V and 8 bases from J, the gap between germline ends came to 13 bases. There are 13 residues in the CDR3. Germline V lookup: CDR1 MNHEY, CDR2 SMNVEV (reference sequence).